This paragraph reports one T cell receptor beta chain. The data belong to a study of T cell responses to AZD1222 COVID-19 vaccine. Germline V CDR1 and CDR2: SNHLY, FYNNEI. Trimming took 6 bases from V and 6 from J, leaving 15 bases between them. This CDR3 comprises 13 residues. Method: immunoSEQ multiplex PCR; TCRdb's copy keeps in-frame clones and lacks some. The top ten clones hold around a sixth of a sample with roughly 130,000 clones, 88% of them seen once. The chain combines TRBV2 with TRBJ2-7; a weak D match, TRBD1 (5 bases). Material: peripheral blood, obtained on day 0 of MenACWY control vaccination. This receptor was taken from an adult in good health. The DNA for the CDR3 is TGTGCCAGCAGACATCAGGGTAGACCCGAGCAGTACTTC. The encoded protein is CASRHQGRPEQYF.